These 6 T cell receptor beta chains share one sample of origin, sequenced in a study of shared clonotypes between healthy human individuals. Sequencing was performed with immunoSEQ multiplex PCR; in TCRdb, only in-frame clones are kept and a portion is missing. The table records some 2.3 million clones, 93% of them present only once. The sample taken for sequencing was naive CD4+ T cells from PBMCs. Subset meaning: CD45RA+ positively selected. All receptors come from a man between 18 and 35 years old in good health. Some clones in this sample may be carry-over from other donors' samples.

V usage is TRBV19 and J usage is TRBJ1-4; D call uncertain. Germline V CDR1 and CDR2: LNHDA, SQIVND (reference sequence). This CDR3 has 17 amino acids. Trimming took 1 base from V and 0 from J, leaving 12 bases between them. CDR3 DNA: TGTGCCAGTAGTATAGGCCCCTCCGGAGCAACTAATGAAAAACTGTTTTTT. This gives the protein CASSIGPSGATNEKLFF.

Remarks on this clone: The same CDR3 arises from other DNA sequences in this sample as well. This rearrangement joins TRBV5-1 to TRBJ1-2; D possibly corresponds to TRBD1 (5 bases). The CDR3 covers 13 residues. The germline V gene has CDR1 SGHRS and CDR2 YFSETQ. V dropped 0 bases and J dropped 4 bases, with 7 bases sitting between them. CDR3 residues: CASSLGGGYGYTF. CDR3 nucleotides: TGCGCCAGCAGCTTGGGGGGCGGCTATGGCTACACCTTC.

This clone was observed a single time. The rearrangement joins TRBV6-6 to TRBJ2-2; D tentatively reads TRBD1 or TRBD2 (6 bases each). CDR1 and CDR2 from the germline V gene are MNHNY and SVGAGI (reference sequence). The CDR3 has 14 residues. V was shortened by 7 bases and J by 11 bases, with 20 bases between the two germline ends. As DNA, the CDR3 is TGTGCCAGCAAGACGACAGGCGGGACGTCCGAGCTGTTTTTT. It is translated as CASKTTGGTSELFF.

This clone has only one observation. This chain joins TRBV11-1 and TRBJ2-7; maybe TRBD2 (6 bases). The CDR3 covers 17 residues. Trimming pared 5 bases from V and 4 bases from J, leaving 24 bases between. Germline V lookup: CDR1 SGHAT, CDR2 FQDESV (reference sequence). The CDR3, as DNA: TGTGCCAGCAGCCCTTTCGTTCACCGGGAGCAGGCATACGAGCAGTACTTC. Its translation: CASSPFVHREQAYEQYF.

Details on this clone: Other nucleotide sequences from this sample produce the same CDR3. The chain is built from TRBV7-2 and TRBJ2-7; 7 bases are shared with TRBD1. This CDR3 is built from 12 residues. CDR1 and CDR2 (germline): SGHTA, FQGNSA. J gave up 3 bases and V 9 bases, and 5 bases lay outside the gene matches. Here the CDR3 reads CASTRDSYEQYF. The CDR3 DNA reads as TGTGCCAGTACCCGGGACAGCTACGAGCAGTACTTC.

J is TRBJ2-2 and V is TRBV27; the D is unclear. V lost 3 bases to trimming and J lost 4 bases, with 9 bases between them. This CDR3 contains 14 residues. CDR1 is MNHEY, CDR2 SMNVEV, per germline (reference sequence). The CDR3 DNA reads as TGTGCCAGCAGTTTCCTGCTGGGCACCGGGGAGCTGTTTTTT. This encodes CASSFLLGTGELFF.